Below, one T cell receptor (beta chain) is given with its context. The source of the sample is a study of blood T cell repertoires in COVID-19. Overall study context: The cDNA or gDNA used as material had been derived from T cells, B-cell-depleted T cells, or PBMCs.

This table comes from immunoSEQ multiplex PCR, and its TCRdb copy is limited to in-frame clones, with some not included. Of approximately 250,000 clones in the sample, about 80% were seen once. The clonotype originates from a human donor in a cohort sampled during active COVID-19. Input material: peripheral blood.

CDR3 sequence (DNA): TGTGCCAGCAGCTTAGGACAGGGGGCTAAGGGCGGGGAGCTGTTTTTT. It specifies CASSLGQGAKGGELFF. The rearrangement uses TRBV7-2 and TRBJ2-2; 10 bases fit TRBD1. The V gene end was trimmed by 1 base and the J gene end by 7 bases; junction bases not matched to a gene: 6. The CDR3 totals 16 residues. CDR1 and CDR2 from the germline V gene are SGHTA and FQGNSA.